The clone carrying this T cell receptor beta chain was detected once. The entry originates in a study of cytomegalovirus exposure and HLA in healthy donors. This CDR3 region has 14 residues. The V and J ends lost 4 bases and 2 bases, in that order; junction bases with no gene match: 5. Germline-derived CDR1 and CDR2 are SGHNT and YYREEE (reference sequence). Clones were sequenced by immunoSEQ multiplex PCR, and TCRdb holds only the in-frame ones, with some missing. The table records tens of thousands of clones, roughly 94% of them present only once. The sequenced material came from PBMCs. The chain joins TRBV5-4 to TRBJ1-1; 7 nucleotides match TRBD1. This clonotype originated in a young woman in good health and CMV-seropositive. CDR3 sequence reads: CASSDRQGNTEAFF. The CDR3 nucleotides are TGTGCCAGCAGCGACCGACAGGGAAACACTGAAGCTTTCTTT. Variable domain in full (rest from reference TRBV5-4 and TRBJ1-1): ETGVTQSPTHLIKTRGQQVTLRCSSQSGHNTVSWYQQALGQGPQFIFQYYREEENGRGNFPPRFSGLQFPNYSSELNVNALELDDSALYLCASSDRQGNTEAFFGQGTRLTVV.